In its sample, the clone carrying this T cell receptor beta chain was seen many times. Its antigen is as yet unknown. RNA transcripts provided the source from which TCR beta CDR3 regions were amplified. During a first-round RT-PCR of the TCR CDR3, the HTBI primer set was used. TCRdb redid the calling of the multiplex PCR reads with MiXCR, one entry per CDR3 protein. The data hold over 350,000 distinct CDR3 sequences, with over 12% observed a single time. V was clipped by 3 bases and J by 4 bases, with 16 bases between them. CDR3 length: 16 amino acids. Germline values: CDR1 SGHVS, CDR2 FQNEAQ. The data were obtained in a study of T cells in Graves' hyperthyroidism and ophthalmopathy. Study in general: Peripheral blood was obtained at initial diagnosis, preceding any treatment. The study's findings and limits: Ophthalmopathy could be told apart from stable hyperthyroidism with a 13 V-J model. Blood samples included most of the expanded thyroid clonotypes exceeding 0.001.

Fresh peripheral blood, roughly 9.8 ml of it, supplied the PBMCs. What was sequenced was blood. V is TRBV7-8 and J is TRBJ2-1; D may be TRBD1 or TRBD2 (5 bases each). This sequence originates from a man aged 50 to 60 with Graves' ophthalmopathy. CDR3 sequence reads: CASSLDGTARYNEQFF. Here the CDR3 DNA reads TGTGCCAGCAGCTTGGACGGGACCGCTAGGTACAATGAGCAGTTCTTC.